These T cell receptor beta chains were read from a single sample in a study of T cell changes during pregnancy in multiple sclerosis. Clones were sequenced by immunoSEQ multiplex PCR, and TCRdb holds only the in-frame ones, with some missing. The repertoire holds tens of thousands of clones, with more than 85% as singletons. This specimen consisted of CD4+ T cells from peripheral blood mononuclear cells, obtained in the third trimester of pregnancy. The receptors originated from a female donor in good health, enrolled as a control in a pregnancy study. The CDR3 runs from the conserved cysteine through the conserved F or W. A D gene is named only where the DNA matches it firmly. Not all rows give a size; the values are once, few, many and, for expanded clones, a class.

v_gene: TRBV5-1; j_gene: TRBJ1-1; d_gene: TRBD1; abundance: once; len: 14; CDR3aa: CASSRQGDRTEAFF; CDR3nt: TGCGCCAGCAGCCGACAGGGGGATCGGACTGAAGCTTTCTTT
v_gene: TRBV2; j_gene: TRBJ1-2; d_gene: TRBD1; abundance: NA; len: 16; CDR3aa: CASRATGTGGNYGYTF; CDR3nt: TGTGCCAGCAGAGCGACCGGGACAGGGGGAAACTATGGCTACACCTTC
v_gene: TRBV11-2; j_gene: TRBJ1-2; d_gene: NA; abundance: NA; len: 16; CDR3aa: CASSPGLDWTNYGYTF; CDR3nt: TGTGCCAGCAGCCCCGGACTGGACTGGACTAACTATGGCTACACCTTC
v_gene: TRBV4-1; j_gene: TRBJ2-5; d_gene: TRBD1; abundance: NA; len: 15; CDR3aa: CASSLGTGVGETQYF; CDR3nt: TGCGCCAGCAGCCTTGGGACAGGGGTGGGGGAGACCCAGTACTTC
v_gene: TRBV4-1; j_gene: TRBJ2-2; d_gene: TRBD2; abundance: NA; len: 17; CDR3aa: CASSPGLAGGNTGELFF; CDR3nt: TGCGCCAGCAGCCCCGGACTAGCGGGGGGTAACACCGGGGAGCTGTTTTTT
v_gene: TRBV11-3; j_gene: TRBJ2-1; d_gene: NA; abundance: NA; len: 14; CDR3aa: CASSRDSSYNEQFF; CDR3nt: TGTGCCAGCAGCCGCGATAGCTCCTACAATGAGCAGTTCTTC
v_gene: TRBV18; j_gene: TRBJ2-7; d_gene: NA; abundance: NA; len: 11; CDR3aa: CASSPGQEQYF; CDR3nt: TGTGCCAGCTCACCGGGCCAAGAGCAGTACTTC
v_gene: TRBV5-1; j_gene: TRBJ1-1; d_gene: TRBD1; abundance: NA; len: 17; CDR3aa: CASSLGTGGNSNTEAFF; CDR3nt: TGCGCCAGCAGCCTCGGGACAGGGGGTAATTCGAACACTGAAGCTTTCTTT
v_gene: TRBV4-3; j_gene: TRBJ2-7; d_gene: NA; abundance: NA; len: 14; CDR3aa: CASSQGQLSYEQYF; CDR3nt: TGCGCCAGCAGCCAAGGACAGCTCTCCTACGAGCAGTACTTC
v_gene: TRBV19; j_gene: TRBJ1-2; d_gene: NA; abundance: NA; len: 15; CDR3aa: CASTHTGAENYGYTF; CDR3nt: TGTGCCAGTACTCATACGGGAGCAGAAAACTATGGCTACACCTTC
v_gene: TRBV5-6; j_gene: TRBJ1-1; d_gene: NA; abundance: few; len: 13; CDR3aa: CASSLARNTEAFF; CDR3nt: TGTGCCAGCAGCTTGGCGCGGAACACTGAAGCTTTCTTT
v_gene: TRBV6-1; j_gene: TRBJ1-1; d_gene: NA; abundance: NA; len: 14; CDR3aa: CASSDPARQIKAFF; CDR3nt: TGTGCCAGCAGTGACCCAGCGCGACAGATAAAAGCTTTCTTT
v_gene: TRBV5-5; j_gene: TRBJ1-2; d_gene: TRBD1; abundance: NA; len: 16; CDR3aa: CASSPGQGAMGYGYTF; CDR3nt: TGTGCCAGCAGCCCGGGACAGGGGGCTATGGGCTATGGCTACACCTTC
v_gene: TRBV7-9; j_gene: TRBJ2-1; d_gene: TRBD2; abundance: NA; len: 14; CDR3aa: CASIRLAEYNEQFF; CDR3nt: TGTGCCAGCATTAGGCTAGCGGAATACAATGAGCAGTTCTTC
v_gene: TRBV2; j_gene: TRBJ1-3; d_gene: TRBD1; abundance: NA; len: 14; CDR3aa: CASRRGQGANTIYF; CDR3nt: TGTGCCAGTCGACGGGGACAGGGGGCAAACACCATATATTTT
v_gene: TRBV18; j_gene: TRBJ2-3; d_gene: NA; abundance: NA; len: 13; CDR3aa: CASVRAGTDTQYF; CDR3nt: TGTGCCTCTGTCAGGGCGGGCACAGATACGCAGTATTTT
v_gene: TRBV7-2; j_gene: TRBJ1-2; d_gene: TRBD1; abundance: NA; len: 18; CDR3aa: CASSPKAGTGKLSDGYTF; CDR3nt: TGTGCCAGCAGCCCAAAAGCCGGGACAGGGAAGTTGAGTGATGGCTACACCTTC
v_gene: TRBV5-1; j_gene: TRBJ2-3; d_gene: NA; abundance: NA; len: 11; CDR3aa: CASASGDTQYF; CDR3nt: TGCGCCAGCGCCTCGGGAGATACGCAGTATTTT
v_gene: TRBV5-1; j_gene: TRBJ1-6; d_gene: NA; abundance: NA; len: 16; CDR3aa: CASSLDWTEYNSPLHF; CDR3nt: TGCGCCAGCAGCTTAGACTGGACAGAATATAATTCACCCCTCCACTTT
v_gene: TRBV30; j_gene: TRBJ1-5; d_gene: TRBD1; abundance: NA; len: 14; CDR3aa: CAWSLGQGNQPQHF; CDR3nt: TGTGCCTGGAGTCTGGGACAGGGCAATCAGCCCCAGCATTTT
v_gene: TRBV6-6; j_gene: TRBJ2-3; d_gene: NA; abundance: once; len: 14; CDR3aa: CASRGGTSTDTQYF; CDR3nt: TGTGCCAGCAGGGGGGGAACTAGCACAGATACGCAGTATTTT
v_gene: TRBV9; j_gene: TRBJ2-1; d_gene: TRBD2; abundance: NA; len: 18; CDR3aa: CASSVGHPAGVESNEQFF; CDR3nt: TGTGCCAGCAGCGTAGGCCACCCCGCGGGGGTTGAGAGCAATGAGCAGTTCTTC
v_gene: TRBV6-5; j_gene: TRBJ1-1; d_gene: NA; abundance: NA; len: 13; CDR3aa: CASSYSRNTEAFF; CDR3nt: TGTGCCAGCAGTTACTCGAGGAACACTGAAGCTTTCTTT
v_gene: TRBV5-1; j_gene: TRBJ2-7; d_gene: NA; abundance: NA; len: 12; CDR3aa: CASSSSSYEQYF; CDR3nt: TGCGCCAGCAGCTCCAGCTCCTACGAGCAGTACTTC
v_gene: TRBV5-4; j_gene: TRBJ2-1; d_gene: TRBD2; abundance: NA; len: 17; CDR3aa: CASSFGSAGETYNEQFF; CDR3nt: TGTGCCAGCAGCTTTGGGTCGGCGGGGGAAACCTACAATGAGCAGTTCTTC
v_gene: TRBV7-9; j_gene: TRBJ1-4; d_gene: NA; abundance: NA; len: 13; CDR3aa: CASRRDVDEKLFF; CDR3nt: TGTGCCAGCAGGAGGGATGTGGATGAAAAACTGTTTTTT
v_gene: TRBV30; j_gene: TRBJ1-5; d_gene: NA; abundance: NA; len: 12; CDR3aa: CAWSAGPQPQHF; CDR3nt: TGTGCCTGGAGTGCAGGGCCGCAGCCCCAGCATTTT
v_gene: TRBV4-1; j_gene: TRBJ2-5; d_gene: NA; abundance: NA; len: 14; CDR3aa: CASSQVAAVETQYF; CDR3nt: TGCGCCAGCAGCCAAGTAGCAGCGGTGGAGACCCAGTACTTC
v_gene: TRBV6-5; j_gene: TRBJ1-2; d_gene: TRBD1; abundance: once; len: 16; CDR3aa: CASSYGDSLVVYGYTF; CDR3nt: TGTGCCAGCAGTTACGGGGACAGCCTTGTTGTCTATGGCTACACCTTC
v_gene: TRBV11-3; j_gene: TRBJ2-7; d_gene: NA; abundance: once; len: 14; CDR3aa: CASSQDWRAYEQYF; CDR3nt: TGTGCCAGCAGCCAAGATTGGAGAGCCTACGAGCAGTACTTC
v_gene: TRBV18; j_gene: TRBJ1-1; d_gene: TRBD1; abundance: NA; len: 16; CDR3aa: CASSLRQGGMNTEAFF; CDR3nt: TGTGCCAGCTCCCTTAGACAGGGGGGTATGAACACTGAAGCTTTCTTT
v_gene: TRBV10-3; j_gene: TRBJ2-2; d_gene: TRBD2; abundance: NA; len: 15; CDR3aa: CAITPAGVPDGELFF; CDR3nt: TGTGCCATCACGCCAGCGGGGGTCCCAGACGGGGAGCTGTTTTTT
v_gene: TRBV4-3; j_gene: TRBJ1-2; d_gene: TRBD1; abundance: NA; len: 15; CDR3aa: CASSQDRDRARGYTF; CDR3nt: TGCGCCAGCAGCCAAGACCGGGACAGGGCTCGAGGCTACACCTTC
v_gene: TRBV4-1; j_gene: TRBJ1-5; d_gene: NA; abundance: NA; len: 16; CDR3aa: CASSQVISRGNQPQHF; CDR3nt: TGCGCCAGCAGCCAAGTAATTTCCAGGGGAAATCAGCCCCAGCATTTT
v_gene: TRBV5-1; j_gene: TRBJ2-7; d_gene: TRBD1; abundance: NA; len: 13; CDR3aa: CASSRGQSYEQYF; CDR3nt: TGCGCCAGCAGCCGGGGACAGAGCTACGAGCAGTACTTC
v_gene: TRBV6-6; j_gene: TRBJ1-1; d_gene: NA; abundance: NA; len: 13; CDR3aa: CASSFPVNTEAFF; CDR3nt: TGTGCCAGCAGTTTTCCAGTGAACACTGAAGCTTTCTTT
v_gene: TRBV6-6; j_gene: TRBJ2-2; d_gene: NA; abundance: NA; len: 16; CDR3aa: CASFVGGGWTAGELFF; CDR3nt: TGTGCCAGCTTCGTAGGGGGGGGGTGGACTGCCGGGGAGCTGTTTTTT
v_gene: TRBV6-5; j_gene: TRBJ2-7; d_gene: TRBD1; abundance: NA; len: 12; CDR3aa: CASSYEGQWEYF; CDR3nt: TGTGCCAGCAGTTACGAGGGACAGTGGGAGTACTTC
v_gene: TRBV7-9; j_gene: TRBJ1-2; d_gene: NA; abundance: NA; len: 15; CDR3aa: CASSSQLTEFYGYTF; CDR3nt: TGTGCCAGCAGCTCTCAATTGACAGAGTTCTATGGCTACACCTTC
v_gene: TRBV9; j_gene: TRBJ2-2; d_gene: NA; abundance: NA; len: 16; CDR3aa: CASSVATTTHTGELFF; CDR3nt: TGCGCCAGCAGCGTAGCTACGACTACCCACACCGGGGAGCTGTTTTTT